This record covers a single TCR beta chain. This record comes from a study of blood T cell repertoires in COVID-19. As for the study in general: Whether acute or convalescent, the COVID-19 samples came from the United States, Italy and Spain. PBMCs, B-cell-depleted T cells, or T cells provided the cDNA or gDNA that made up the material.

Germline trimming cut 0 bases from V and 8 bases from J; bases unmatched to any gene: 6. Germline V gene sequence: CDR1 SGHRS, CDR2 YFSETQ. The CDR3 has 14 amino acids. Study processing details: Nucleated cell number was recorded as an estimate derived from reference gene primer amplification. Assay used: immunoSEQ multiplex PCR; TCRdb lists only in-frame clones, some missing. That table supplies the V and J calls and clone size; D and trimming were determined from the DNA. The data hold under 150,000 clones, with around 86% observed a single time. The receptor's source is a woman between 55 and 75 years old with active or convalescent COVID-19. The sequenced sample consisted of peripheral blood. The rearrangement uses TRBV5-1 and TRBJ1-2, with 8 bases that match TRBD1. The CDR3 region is CASSLGQGAEGYTF. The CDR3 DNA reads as TGCGCCAGCAGCTTGGGTCAGGGGGCGGAAGGCTACACCTTC.